This T cell receptor (beta chain) was sequenced in a study of blood T cell repertoires in COVID-19. Study overall: PBMCs, B-cell-depleted T cells, or T cells were the source of the cDNA or gDNA that made up the material.

Trimming took 8 bases from V and 0 from J; bases not matched to a gene: 3. The CDR3 totals 15 residues. CDR1 and CDR2 from the germline V gene are SGHTA and FQGNSA. In the original analysis: Amplification of reference gene primers was used by the study to estimate nucleated cell counts. Profiling relied on immunoSEQ multiplex PCR, and the TCRdb table lists in-frame clones only, not all of them. V and J calls and clone size are as listed in that table; D and trimming were resolved from the DNA. Here the sample spans 150,000 to 160,000 clones, over 75% being singletons. Those enrolled in Seattle joined during active infection and were followed longitudinally afterward.

This chain links TRBV7-2 with TRBJ2-1, with 11 positions matching TRBD1. The sample consisted of peripheral blood. The sequence was collected from a man between 60 and 70 years old with COVID-19, enrolled during active disease. The CDR3 bases are TGTGCCAGCGCCGGGACAGGGGGCTCCTACAATGAGCAGTTCTTC. Its protein product is CASAGTGGSYNEQFF.